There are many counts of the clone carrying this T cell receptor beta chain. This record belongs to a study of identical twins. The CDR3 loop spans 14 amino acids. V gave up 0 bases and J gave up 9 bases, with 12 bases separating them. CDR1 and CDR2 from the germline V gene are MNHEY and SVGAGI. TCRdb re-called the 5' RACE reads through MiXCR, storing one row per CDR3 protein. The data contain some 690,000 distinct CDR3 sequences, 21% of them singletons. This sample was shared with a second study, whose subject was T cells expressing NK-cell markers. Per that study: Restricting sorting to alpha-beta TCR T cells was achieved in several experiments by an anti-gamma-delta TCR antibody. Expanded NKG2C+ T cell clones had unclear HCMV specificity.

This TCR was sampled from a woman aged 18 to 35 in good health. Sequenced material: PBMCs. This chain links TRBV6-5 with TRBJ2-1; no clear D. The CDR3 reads CASSYSIRAIEQFF. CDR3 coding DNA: TGTGCCAGCAGTTACTCGATTCGAGCAATTGAGCAGTTCTTC.